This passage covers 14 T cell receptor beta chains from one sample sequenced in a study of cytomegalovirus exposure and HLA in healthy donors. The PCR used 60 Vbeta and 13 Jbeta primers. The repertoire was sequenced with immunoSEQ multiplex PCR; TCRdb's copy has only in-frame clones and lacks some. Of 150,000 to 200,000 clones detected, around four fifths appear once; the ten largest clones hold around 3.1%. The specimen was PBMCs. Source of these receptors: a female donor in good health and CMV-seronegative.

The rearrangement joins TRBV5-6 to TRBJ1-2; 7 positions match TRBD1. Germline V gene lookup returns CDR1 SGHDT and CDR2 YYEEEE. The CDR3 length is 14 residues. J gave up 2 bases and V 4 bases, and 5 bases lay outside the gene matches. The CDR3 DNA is TGTGCCAGCAGCCGGAACAGGGGAAACTATGGCTACACCTTC. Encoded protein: CASSRNRGNYGYTF.

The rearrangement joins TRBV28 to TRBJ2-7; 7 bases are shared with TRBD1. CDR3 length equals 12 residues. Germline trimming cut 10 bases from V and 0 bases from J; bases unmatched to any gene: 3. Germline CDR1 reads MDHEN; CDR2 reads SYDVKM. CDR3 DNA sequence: TGTGCCACCGGACAGGACTCCTACGAGCAGTACTTC. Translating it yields CATGQDSYEQYF. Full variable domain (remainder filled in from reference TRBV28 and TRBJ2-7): DVKVTQSSRYLVKRTGEKVFLECVQDMDHENMFWYRQDPGLGLRLIYFSYDVKMKEKGDIPEGYSVSREKKERFSLILESASTNQTSMYLCATGQDSYEQYFGPGTRLTVT.

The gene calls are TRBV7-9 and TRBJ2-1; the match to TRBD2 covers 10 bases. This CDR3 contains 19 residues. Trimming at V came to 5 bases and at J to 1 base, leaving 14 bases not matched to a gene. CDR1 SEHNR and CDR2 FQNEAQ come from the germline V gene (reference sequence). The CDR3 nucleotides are TGTGCCAGCAGCCCCACGGATAGCGGGAGGACCGAATCCTACAATGAGCAGTTCTTC. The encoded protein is CASSPTDSGRTESYNEQFF.

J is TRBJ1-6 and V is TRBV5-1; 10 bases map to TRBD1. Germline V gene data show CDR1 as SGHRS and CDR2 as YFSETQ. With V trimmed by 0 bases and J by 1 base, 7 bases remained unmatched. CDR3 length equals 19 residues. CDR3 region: CASSLGDRGYGSYNSPLHF. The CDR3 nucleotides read TGCGCCAGCAGCTTGGGGGACAGGGGATACGGGTCCTATAATTCACCCCTCCACTTT.

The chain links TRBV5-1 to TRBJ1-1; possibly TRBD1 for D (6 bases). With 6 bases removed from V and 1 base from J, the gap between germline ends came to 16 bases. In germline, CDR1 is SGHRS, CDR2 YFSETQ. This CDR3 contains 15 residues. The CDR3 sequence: CASNNVGAGNTEAFF. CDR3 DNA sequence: TGCGCCAGCAATAATGTGGGGGCCGGGAACACTGAAGCTTTCTTT.

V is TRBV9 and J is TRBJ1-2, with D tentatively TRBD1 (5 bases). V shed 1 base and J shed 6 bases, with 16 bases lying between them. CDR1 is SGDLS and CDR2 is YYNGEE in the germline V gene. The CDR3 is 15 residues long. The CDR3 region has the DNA TGTGCCAGCAGCGTAATGGAGGGGACTGGAGATGGCTACACCTTC. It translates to CASSVMEGTGDGYTF.

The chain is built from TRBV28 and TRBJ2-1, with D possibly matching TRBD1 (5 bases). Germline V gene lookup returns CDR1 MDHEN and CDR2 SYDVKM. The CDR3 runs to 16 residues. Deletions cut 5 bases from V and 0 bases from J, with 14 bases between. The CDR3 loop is CASSVQGPSSYNEQFF. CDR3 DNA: TGTGCCAGCAGTGTTCAGGGCCCCAGCTCCTACAATGAGCAGTTCTTC.

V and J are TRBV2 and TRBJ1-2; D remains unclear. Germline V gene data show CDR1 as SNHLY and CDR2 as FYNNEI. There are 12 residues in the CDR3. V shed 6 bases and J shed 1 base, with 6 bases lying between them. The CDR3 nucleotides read TGTGCCAGCAGAACAGATAACTATGGCTACACCTTC. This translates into CASRTDNYGYTF.

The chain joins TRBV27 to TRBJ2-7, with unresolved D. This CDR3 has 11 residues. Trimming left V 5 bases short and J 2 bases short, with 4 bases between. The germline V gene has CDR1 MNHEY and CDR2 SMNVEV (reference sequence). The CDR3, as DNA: TGTGCCAGCAGTGACACCTACGAGCAGTACTTC. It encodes CASSDTYEQYF.

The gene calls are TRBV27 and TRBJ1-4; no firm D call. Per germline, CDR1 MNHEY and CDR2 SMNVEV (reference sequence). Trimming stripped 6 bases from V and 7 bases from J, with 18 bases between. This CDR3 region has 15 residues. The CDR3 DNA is TGTGCCAGCAGCCACGTGCGGGGTCATGTTGAAAAACTGTTTTTT. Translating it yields CASSHVRGHVEKLFF.

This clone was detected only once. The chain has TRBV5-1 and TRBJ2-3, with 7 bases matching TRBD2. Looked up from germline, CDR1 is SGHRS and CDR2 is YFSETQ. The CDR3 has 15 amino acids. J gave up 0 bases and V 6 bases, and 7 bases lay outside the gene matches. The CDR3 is CASNSGGPSTDTQYF. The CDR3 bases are TGCGCCAGCAACTCGGGGGGACCTAGCACAGATACGCAGTATTTT.

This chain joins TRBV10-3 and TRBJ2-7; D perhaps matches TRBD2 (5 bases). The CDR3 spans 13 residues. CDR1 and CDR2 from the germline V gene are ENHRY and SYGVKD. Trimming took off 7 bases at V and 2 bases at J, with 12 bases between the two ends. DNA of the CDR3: TGTGCCATCACCGAGACGGGAACCTACGAGCAGTACTTC. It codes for CAITETGTYEQYF.

The CDR3 region has the DNA TGTGCCAGCAGCGGGGACAGGGTTAACTATGGCTACACCTTC. This encodes CASSGDRVNYGYTF. This chain connects TRBV7-9 to TRBJ1-2; 9 nucleotides align to TRBD1. J lost 1 base, V lost 5 bases, and 2 bases had no gene match. This CDR3 contains 14 residues. From germline, CDR1 is SEHNR and CDR2 FQNEAQ (reference sequence).

CDR3 amino acids: CASRGQGIDSKTEAFF. As DNA, the CDR3 is TGCGCCAGCAGGGGACAGGGCATCGATAGTAAAACTGAAGCTTTCTTT. The rearrangement links TRBV5-1 to TRBJ1-1; 9 positions match TRBD1. The CDR3 runs 16 residues. J was trimmed by 5 bases and V by 5 bases; bases with no gene match: 13. The V gene's germline CDR1 is SGHRS and CDR2 YFSETQ.